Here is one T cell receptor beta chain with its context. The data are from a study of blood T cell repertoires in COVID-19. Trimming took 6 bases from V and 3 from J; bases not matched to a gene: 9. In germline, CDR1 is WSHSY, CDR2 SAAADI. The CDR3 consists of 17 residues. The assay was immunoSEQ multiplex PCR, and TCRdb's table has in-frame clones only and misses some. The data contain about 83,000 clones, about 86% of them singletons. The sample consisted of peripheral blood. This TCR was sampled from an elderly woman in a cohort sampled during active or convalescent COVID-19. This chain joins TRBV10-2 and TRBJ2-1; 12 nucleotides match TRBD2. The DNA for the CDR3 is TGCGCCAGCAGATTAAGCTCACTAGCGGGAGGCTACAATGAGCAGTTCTTC. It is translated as CASRLSSLAGGYNEQFF.